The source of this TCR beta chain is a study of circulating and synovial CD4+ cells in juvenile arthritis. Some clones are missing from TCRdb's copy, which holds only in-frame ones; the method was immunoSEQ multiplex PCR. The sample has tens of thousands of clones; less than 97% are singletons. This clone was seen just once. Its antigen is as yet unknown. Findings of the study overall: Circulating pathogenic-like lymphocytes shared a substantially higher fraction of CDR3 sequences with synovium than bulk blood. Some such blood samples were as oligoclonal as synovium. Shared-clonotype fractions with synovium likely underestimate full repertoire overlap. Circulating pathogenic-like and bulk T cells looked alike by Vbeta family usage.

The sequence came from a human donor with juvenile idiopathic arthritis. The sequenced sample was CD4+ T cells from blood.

The chain's CDR3 is CASSLAPHSYEQYF. In DNA, the CDR3 is TGTGCCAGCAGTTTGGCTCCTCACTCCTACGAGCAGTACTTC. The V gene is TRBV28, the J gene TRBJ2-7; no definite D call. Looked up from germline, CDR1 is MDHEN and CDR2 is SYDVKM. The CDR3 is 14 amino acids. V was pared by 3 bases and J by 0 bases, with 9 bases between.